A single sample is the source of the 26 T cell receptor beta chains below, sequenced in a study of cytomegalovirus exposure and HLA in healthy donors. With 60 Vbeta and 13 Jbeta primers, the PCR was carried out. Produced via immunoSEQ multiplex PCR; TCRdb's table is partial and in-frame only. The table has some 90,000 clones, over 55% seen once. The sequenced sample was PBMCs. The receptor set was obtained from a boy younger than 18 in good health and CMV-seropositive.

For the CDR3, the DNA is TGTGCCAGCAGCGTAGACTTAGTTGGGACTGCGGACATTCAGTACTTC. Encoded protein: CASSVDLVGTADIQYF. V is TRBV9 and J is TRBJ2-4; possibly TRBD2 for D (6 bases). The CDR3 loop spans 16 amino acids. Germline assignment: CDR1 SGDLS and CDR2 YYNGEE. The germline V and J ends were trimmed by 0 bases and 8 bases, with 18 bases remaining between them.

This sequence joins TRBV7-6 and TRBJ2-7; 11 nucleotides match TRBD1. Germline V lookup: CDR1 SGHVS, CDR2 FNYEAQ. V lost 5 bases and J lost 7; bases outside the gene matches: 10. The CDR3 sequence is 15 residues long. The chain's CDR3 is CASSQNRDRGGEQYF. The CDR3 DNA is TGTGCCAGCAGCCAGAATCGGGACAGGGGGGGAGAGCAGTACTTC.

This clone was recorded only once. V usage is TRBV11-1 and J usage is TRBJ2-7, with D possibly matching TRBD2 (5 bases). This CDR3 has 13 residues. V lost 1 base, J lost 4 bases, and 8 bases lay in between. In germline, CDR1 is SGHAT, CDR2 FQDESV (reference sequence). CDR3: CASSLERGYEQYF. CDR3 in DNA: TGTGCCAGCAGCTTAGAACGGGGTTACGAGCAGTACTTC.

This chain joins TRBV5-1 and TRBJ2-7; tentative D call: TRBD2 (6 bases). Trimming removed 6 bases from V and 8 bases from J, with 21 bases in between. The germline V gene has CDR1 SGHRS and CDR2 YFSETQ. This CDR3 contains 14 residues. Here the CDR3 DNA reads TGCGCCAGCACCCCCGGGAGAGAGGGGTCCCAGCAGTACTTC. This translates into CASTPGREGSQQYF.

CDR3 in amino acids: CASSLEGGRKQPQHF. In DNA form, the CDR3 reads TGCGCCAGCAGCTTGGAGGGAGGCAGAAAACAGCCCCAGCATTTT. V and J are TRBV5-1 and TRBJ1-5; D unresolved. Germline V gene lookup returns CDR1 SGHRS and CDR2 YFSETQ. The CDR3 extends over 15 amino acids. V was shortened by 0 bases and J by 7 bases, with 14 bases between the two germline ends.

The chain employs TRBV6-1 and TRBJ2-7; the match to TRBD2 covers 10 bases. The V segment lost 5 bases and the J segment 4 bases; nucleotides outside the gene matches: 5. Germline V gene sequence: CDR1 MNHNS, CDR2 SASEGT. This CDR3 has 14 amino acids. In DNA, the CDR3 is TGTGCCAGCAGTTCTCCTAGCGGGAGTTACGAGCAGTACTTC. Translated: CASSSPSGSYEQYF.

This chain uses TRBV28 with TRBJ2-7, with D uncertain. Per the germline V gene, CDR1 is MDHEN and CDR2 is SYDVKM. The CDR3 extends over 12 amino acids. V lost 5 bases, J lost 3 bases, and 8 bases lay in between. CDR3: CASSTRLYEQYF. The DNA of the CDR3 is TGTGCCAGCAGTACGCGGCTCTACGAGCAGTACTTC.

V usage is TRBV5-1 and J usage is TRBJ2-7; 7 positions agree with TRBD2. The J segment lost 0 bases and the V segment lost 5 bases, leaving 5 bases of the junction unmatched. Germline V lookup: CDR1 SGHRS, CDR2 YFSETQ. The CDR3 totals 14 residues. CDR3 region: CASSSSGNSYEQYF. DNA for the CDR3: TGCGCCAGCAGTTCTAGCGGAAACTCCTACGAGCAGTACTTC.

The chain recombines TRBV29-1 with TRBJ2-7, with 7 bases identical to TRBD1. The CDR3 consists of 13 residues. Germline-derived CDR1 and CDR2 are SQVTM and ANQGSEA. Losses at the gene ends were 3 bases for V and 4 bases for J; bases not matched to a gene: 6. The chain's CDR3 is CSVEGTAAYEQYF. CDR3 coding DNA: TGCAGCGTTGAGGGGACAGCAGCATACGAGCAGTACTTC.

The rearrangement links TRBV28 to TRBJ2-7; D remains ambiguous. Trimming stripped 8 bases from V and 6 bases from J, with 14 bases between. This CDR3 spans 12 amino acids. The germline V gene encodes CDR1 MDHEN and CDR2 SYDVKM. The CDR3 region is CASGERATEQYF. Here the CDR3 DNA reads TGTGCCAGCGGCGAGCGAGCAACCGAGCAGTACTTC.

As DNA, the CDR3 is TGCGCCAGCAGCCGATGGACAGGCGGCCAGGCAAACTATGGCTACACCTTC. As protein: CASSRWTGGQANYGYTF. The chain employs TRBV5-1 and TRBJ1-2; 7 nucleotides align to TRBD1. The V gene end was trimmed by 4 bases and the J gene end by 2 bases; junction bases not matched to a gene: 14. Germline-derived CDR1 and CDR2 are SGHRS and YFSETQ. The CDR3 has 17 amino acids.

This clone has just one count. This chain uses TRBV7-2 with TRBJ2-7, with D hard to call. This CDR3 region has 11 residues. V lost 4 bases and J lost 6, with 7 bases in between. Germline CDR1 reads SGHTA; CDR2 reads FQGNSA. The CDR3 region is CASSSGLEQYF. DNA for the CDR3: TGTGCCAGCAGCTCCGGTCTCGAGCAGTACTTC.

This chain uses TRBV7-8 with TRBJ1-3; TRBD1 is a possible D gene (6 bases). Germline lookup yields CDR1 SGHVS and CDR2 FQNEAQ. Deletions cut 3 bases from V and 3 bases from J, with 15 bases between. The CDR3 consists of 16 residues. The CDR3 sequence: CASSFSWDTSGNTIYF. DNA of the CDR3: TGTGCCAGCAGCTTCTCCTGGGACACGAGTGGAAACACCATATATTTT. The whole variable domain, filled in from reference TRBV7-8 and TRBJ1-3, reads GAGVSQSPRYKVAKRGQDVALRCDPISGHVSLFWYQQALGQGPEFLTYFQNEAQLDKSGLPSDRFFAERPEGSVSTLKIQRTQQEDSAVYLCASSFSWDTSGNTIYFGEGSWLTVV.

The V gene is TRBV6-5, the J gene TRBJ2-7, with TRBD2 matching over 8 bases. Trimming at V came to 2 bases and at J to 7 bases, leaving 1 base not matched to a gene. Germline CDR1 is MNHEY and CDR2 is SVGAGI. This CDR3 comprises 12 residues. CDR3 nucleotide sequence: TGTGCCAGCAGTTACCGGGGGGGGGAGCAGTACTTC. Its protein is CASSYRGGEQYF.

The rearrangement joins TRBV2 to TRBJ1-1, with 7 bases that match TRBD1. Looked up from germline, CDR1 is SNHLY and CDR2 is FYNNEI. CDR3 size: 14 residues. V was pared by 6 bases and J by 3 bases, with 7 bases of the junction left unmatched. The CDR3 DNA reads TGTGCCAGCAGCATCTACAGGGGCGACACTGAAGCTTTCTTT. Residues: CASSIYRGDTEAFF.

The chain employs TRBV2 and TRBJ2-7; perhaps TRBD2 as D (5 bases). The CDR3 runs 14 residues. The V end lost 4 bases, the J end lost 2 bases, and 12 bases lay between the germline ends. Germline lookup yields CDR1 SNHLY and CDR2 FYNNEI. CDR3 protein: CASSGSEGTYEQYF. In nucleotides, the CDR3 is TGTGCCAGCAGTGGAAGTGAGGGAACCTACGAGCAGTACTTC.

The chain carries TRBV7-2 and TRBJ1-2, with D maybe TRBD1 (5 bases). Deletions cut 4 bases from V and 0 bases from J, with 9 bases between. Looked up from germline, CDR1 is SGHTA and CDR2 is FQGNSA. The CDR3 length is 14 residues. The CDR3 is CASSYQQANYGYTF. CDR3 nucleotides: TGTGCCAGCAGCTACCAACAGGCTAACTATGGCTACACCTTC.

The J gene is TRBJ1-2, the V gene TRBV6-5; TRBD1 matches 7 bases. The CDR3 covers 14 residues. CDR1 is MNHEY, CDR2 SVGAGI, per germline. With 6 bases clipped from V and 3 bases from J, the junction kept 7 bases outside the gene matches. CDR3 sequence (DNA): TGTGCCAGCAGAAGGCAGGGGGTGGACTATGGCTACACCTTC. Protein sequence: CASRRQGVDYGYTF.

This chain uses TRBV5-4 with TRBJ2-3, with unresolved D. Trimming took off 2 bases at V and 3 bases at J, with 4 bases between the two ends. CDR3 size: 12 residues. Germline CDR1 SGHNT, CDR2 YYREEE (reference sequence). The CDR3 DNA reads TGTGCCAGCAGCTTATCAACAGATACGCAGTATTTT. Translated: CASSLSTDTQYF. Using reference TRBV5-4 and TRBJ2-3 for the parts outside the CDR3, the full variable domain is ETGVTQSPTHLIKTRGQQVTLRCSSQSGHNTVSWYQQALGQGPQFIFQYYREEENGRGNFPPRFSGLQFPNYSSELNVNALELDDSALYLCASSLSTDTQYFGPGTRLTVL.

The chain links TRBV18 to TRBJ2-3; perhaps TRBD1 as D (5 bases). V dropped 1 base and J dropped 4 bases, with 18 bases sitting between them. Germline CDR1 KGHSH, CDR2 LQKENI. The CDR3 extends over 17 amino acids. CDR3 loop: CASSPLSAGKDADTQYF. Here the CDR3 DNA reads TGTGCCAGCTCACCACTTTCGGCAGGGAAAGATGCAGATACGCAGTATTTT.

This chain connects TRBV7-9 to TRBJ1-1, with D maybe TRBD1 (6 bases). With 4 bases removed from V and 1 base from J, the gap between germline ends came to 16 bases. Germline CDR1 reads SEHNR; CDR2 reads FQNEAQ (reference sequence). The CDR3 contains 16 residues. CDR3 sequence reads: CASSSRDGGANTEAFF. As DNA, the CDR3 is TGTGCCAGCAGCTCACGAGATGGGGGGGCGAACACTGAAGCTTTCTTT.

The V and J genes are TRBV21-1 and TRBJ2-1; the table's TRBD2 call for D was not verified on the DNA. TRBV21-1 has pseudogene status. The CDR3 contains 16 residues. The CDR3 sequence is CASSIKWGVGGNEQFF. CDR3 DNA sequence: TGTGCCAGCAGCATAAAGTGGGGGGTTGGGGGAAATGAGCAGTTCTTC.

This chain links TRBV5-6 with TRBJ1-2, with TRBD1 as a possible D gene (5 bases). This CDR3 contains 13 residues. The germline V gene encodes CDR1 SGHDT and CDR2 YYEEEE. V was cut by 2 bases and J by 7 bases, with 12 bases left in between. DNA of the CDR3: TGTGCCAGCAGCTTCCGTGGGGGGGGTGGCTACACCTTC. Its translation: CASSFRGGGGYTF.

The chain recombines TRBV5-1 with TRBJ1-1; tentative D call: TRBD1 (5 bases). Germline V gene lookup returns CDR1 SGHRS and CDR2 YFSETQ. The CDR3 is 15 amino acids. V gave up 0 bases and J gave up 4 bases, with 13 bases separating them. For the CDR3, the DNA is TGCGCCAGCAGCTTGGTGCCAGGGTCGGGCACTGAAGCTTTCTTT. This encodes CASSLVPGSGTEAFF.

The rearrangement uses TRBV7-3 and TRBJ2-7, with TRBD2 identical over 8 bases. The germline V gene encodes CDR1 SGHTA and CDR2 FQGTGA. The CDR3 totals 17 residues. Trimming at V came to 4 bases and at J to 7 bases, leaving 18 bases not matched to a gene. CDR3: CASSSPGGLAGPLEQYF. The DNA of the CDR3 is TGTGCCAGCAGCTCCCCAGGAGGACTAGCTGGGCCGCTGGAGCAGTACTTC.

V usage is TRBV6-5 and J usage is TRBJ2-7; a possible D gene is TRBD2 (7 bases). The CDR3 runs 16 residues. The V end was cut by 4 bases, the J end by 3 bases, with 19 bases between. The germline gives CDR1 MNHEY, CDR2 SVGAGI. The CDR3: CASSSPAGAASYEQYF. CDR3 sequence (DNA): TGTGCCAGCAGTTCCCCGGCGGGGGCAGCGAGCTACGAGCAGTACTTC.